The 3 T cell receptor beta chains presented below share a single source sample, sequenced in a study of response to subunit inactivated influenza vaccine (dated by TCRdb to 2016 to 2018). The method was RT-PCR. TCRdb shows the sequencer as Illumina HiSeq 2500. The raw public data were reprocessed by TCRdb itself: fastp quality trimming at Q25, MiXCR clonotype calling, in-frame beta chains only. Entries are consolidated by CDR3 protein sequence, retaining the most common genes and DNA. The sample data list over 750,000 distinct CDR3 sequences, and 21% of these were observed just once. The ten largest clones add up to more than 8.5% of the sample. This material consisted of PBMCs from blood, taken 4 to 6 days after vaccination. All receptors derive from a man in his forties or fifties who received an inactivated influenza vaccine. Donor details come from another sample of the same person, matched by shared clones.

The rearrangement joins TRBV24-1 to TRBJ1-4; D is unclear. Trimming left V 6 bases short and J 0 bases short, with 16 bases between. This CDR3 spans 17 amino acids. Germline V gene sequence: CDR1 KGHDR, CDR2 SFDVKD. The CDR3 coding sequence is TGTGCCACCAGTTGGGCGGGGATAATTGCAACTAATGAAAAACTGTTTTTT. It encodes CATSWAGIIATNEKLFF.

Only a few counts were recorded for this clonotype. The rearrangement joins TRBV19 to TRBJ2-5; D possibly corresponds to TRBD1 (5 bases). Germline-derived CDR1 and CDR2 are LNHDA and SQIVND (reference sequence). The CDR3 consists of 15 residues. Between the trimmed V and J ends, which lost 3 bases and 2 bases, there was a span of 13 bases. The CDR3 DNA sequence: TGTGCCAGTAGTATTCAACACAGGAATCAAGAGACCCAGTACTTC. This codes for CASSIQHRNQETQYF.

The sample holds many counts of this clonotype. The genes are TRBV12-3 or TRBV12-4 and TRBJ2-2, with 7 bases identical to TRBD1. CDR3 length: 16 residues. Trimming at V came to 6 bases and at J to 4 bases, leaving 11 bases not matched to a gene. The CDR3 coding sequence is TGTGCCAGCAGCCCTCGCCCTACAGGGGTCACCGGGGAGCTGTTTTTT. Protein product: CASSPRPTGVTGELFF.